The 5 T cell receptor beta chains given below trace back to one sample, sequenced in a study of blood T cells in healthy people across ages. It was with a sample-barcoded 5' primer and a J-beta primer mix that a second PCR of roughly 7 to 12 cycles was run. From the 5' RACE reads, TCRdb called clonotypes with MiXCR, one entry per CDR3 protein. The table includes 1.5 million to 2 million distinct CDR3 sequences, around 48% detected once. Sequenced: blood. Every receptor here comes from a woman aged 40 to 50 in good health.

This clonotype was recorded a few times. The gene calls are TRBV20-1 and TRBJ2-7; 11 bases line up with TRBD1. Germline trimming cut 0 bases from V and 12 bases from J; bases unmatched to any gene: 7. CDR3 length: 13 amino acids. Germline values: CDR1 DFQATT, CDR2 SNEGSKA (reference sequence). The CDR3 here is CSARDRGQGASYF. The DNA of the CDR3 is TGCAGTGCTAGAGATCGCGGACAGGGGGCGTCGTACTTC.

The rearrangement joins TRBV6-2 or TRBV6-3 to TRBJ1-2, with D hard to call. This CDR3 is built from 14 residues. The germline CDR1 and CDR2 sequences are MNHEY and SVGEGT. Trimming cost V 5 bases and J 4 bases, with 14 bases left between them. CDR3 sequence reads: CASSNARGLYGYTF. CDR3 nucleotide sequence: TGTGCCAGCAGTAACGCTCGAGGGCTCTATGGCTACACCTTC.

This clonotype was seen more than once but under ten times. The chain employs TRBV6-5 and TRBJ2-7; 8 nucleotides match TRBD1. The trim removed 6 bases at V and 0 bases at J, leaving 7 bases unmatched. The CDR3 is 15 residues long. The V gene's germline CDR1 is MNHEY and CDR2 SVGAGI. The CDR3 sequence is CASSVDRAPSYEQYF. For the CDR3, the DNA is TGTGCCAGCAGCGTGGACAGGGCCCCCTCCTACGAGCAGTACTTC.

The chain employs TRBV7-2 and TRBJ1-6, with 9 bases lining up with TRBD1. Trimming cost V 5 bases and J 9 bases; bases outside gene matches: 8. The CDR3 has 15 amino acids. The germline gives CDR1 SGHTA, CDR2 FQGNSA. CDR3 sequence reads: CASSITGGGSSPLHF. The CDR3, as DNA: TGTGCCAGCAGCATCACAGGGGGCGGGAGTTCACCCCTCCACTTT.

This clonotype was counted between two and nine times. The rearrangement uses TRBV4-3 and TRBJ1-2, with D perhaps TRBD1 (6 bases). Trimming shortened V by 0 bases and J by 4 bases, and 15 bases separated the two germline ends. The length of the CDR3 is 16 residues. Germline-derived CDR1 and CDR2 are LGHNA and YSLEER. In nucleotides, the CDR3 is TGCGCCAGCAGCCAAGAAATCGGGACACTGGGCTATGGCTACACCTTC. Amino acids: CASSQEIGTLGYGYTF.